Each of the 32 T cell receptor beta chains below was sequenced from the same sample in a study of T cells in narcolepsy. This table comes from immunoSEQ multiplex PCR, and its TCRdb copy is limited to in-frame clones, with some not included. The top ten clones hold 3.8% of a sample with 34,000 or so clones, 65% to 85% of them seen once. Sequenced sample: memory (CD45RA-) CD4+ T cells from blood. The source is a human donor in good health.

The chain joins TRBV19 to TRBJ2-3, with 7 bases matching TRBD2. Unmatched junction bases numbered 20, after V lost 7 bases and J lost 4 bases. The CDR3 contains 18 residues. In germline, CDR1 is LNHDA, CDR2 SQIVND (reference sequence). CDR3 residues: CASKGRDYRGDSADTQYF. The CDR3 DNA reads as TGTGCCAGTAAAGGTAGGGACTACAGAGGGGATTCCGCAGATACGCAGTATTTT.

The chain couples TRBV11-3 to TRBJ2-7, with D uncertain. V dropped 0 bases and J dropped 0 bases, with 3 bases sitting between them. Germline V gene lookup returns CDR1 SGHNT and CDR2 YENEEA. This CDR3 spans 13 amino acids. CDR3 sequence: CASSLDPSYEQYF. Here the CDR3 DNA reads TGTGCCAGCAGCTTAGACCCCTCCTACGAGCAGTACTTC.

This clone was seen more than once but under ten times. The J gene is TRBJ1-2, the V gene TRBV7-2; D is unresolved. The CDR3 length is 12 residues. Germline-derived CDR1 and CDR2 are SGHTA and FQGNSA. V lost 1 base and J 8 bases, leaving 8 bases between the germline ends. The CDR3 spells CASSLEVGGYTF. The CDR3 nucleotides are TGTGCCAGCAGCTTAGAAGTGGGCGGCTACACCTTC.

This chain joins TRBV6-1 and TRBJ2-2, with 7 bases identical to TRBD1. Trimming at V came to 7 bases and at J to 6 bases, leaving 8 bases not matched to a gene. This CDR3 has 14 amino acids. Germline CDR1 is MNHNS and CDR2 is SASEGT. The CDR3 DNA reads as TGTGCCAGCAACAGACAGGGAGCTGCCGGGGAGCTGTTTTTT. Its translation is CASNRQGAAGELFF.

The gene calls are TRBV5-1 and TRBJ2-1; 10 nucleotides agree with TRBD2. The ends lost 1 base at V and 5 bases at J; junction bases unmatched: 6. Germline V gives CDR1 SGHRS, CDR2 YFSETQ. The CDR3 is 16 amino acids. CDR3 loop: CASSLMSSGGNNEQFF. CDR3 nucleotide sequence: TGCGCCAGCAGCTTGATGTCTAGCGGGGGTAACAATGAGCAGTTCTTC.

This chain uses TRBV13 with TRBJ2-7, with D possibly matching TRBD2 (6 bases). Trimming cost V 5 bases and J 3 bases, with 20 bases left between them. The CDR3 has 16 residues. Germline CDR1 is PRHDT and CDR2 is FYEKMQ (reference sequence). For the CDR3, the DNA is TGTGCCAGCAGCCTCCTGGGGCGCGGGGCCGGCTACGAGCAGTACTTC. Translated, it gives CASSLLGRGAGYEQYF.

The chain uses TRBV6-5 and TRBJ1-1; D possibly corresponds to TRBD1 (6 bases). This CDR3 contains 14 residues. Trimming took off 2 bases at V and 3 bases at J, with 10 bases between the two ends. Per germline, CDR1 MNHEY and CDR2 SVGAGI. CDR3 DNA: TGTGCCAGCAGTTACCCGGGGGCGGACACTGAAGCTTTCTTT. This gives the protein CASSYPGADTEAFF.

This clone showed up just a few times. The chain carries TRBV10-2 and TRBJ1-5; possibly TRBD1 for D (6 bases). Germline CDR1 WSHSY, CDR2 SAAADI. V was pared by 5 bases and J by 2 bases, with 10 bases between. The CDR3 is made up of 14 amino acids. CDR3 sequence reads: CASSTGLGNQPQHF. For the CDR3, the DNA is TGCGCCAGCAGTACAGGGTTGGGCAATCAGCCCCAGCATTTT.

The genes are TRBV14 and TRBJ1-2; 7 bases line up with TRBD1. The CDR3 is 13 residues long. The V segment lost 6 bases and the J segment 1 base; nucleotides outside the gene matches: 2. In germline, CDR1 is SGHDN, CDR2 FVKESK. The chain's CDR3 is CASSRDSNYGYTF. The DNA for the CDR3 is TGTGCCAGCAGTCGGGACAGTAACTATGGCTACACCTTC.

Comments on this clone: At one end, the junction sequence differs from germline, possibly due to a read error. The chain combines TRBV30 with TRBJ2-1; 9 nucleotides line up with TRBD2. This CDR3 region has 14 residues. CDR1 is GTSNPN and CDR2 is SVGIG in the germline V gene (reference sequence). This chain's CDR3 is CTWSRIAGAHEQFF. In DNA form, the CDR3 reads TGTACCTGGAGTAGGATAGCGGGAGCCCATGAGCAGTTCTTC.

This clone occurred a few times. The gene calls are TRBV5-4 and TRBJ2-7; tentative D call: TRBD1 (6 bases). CDR3 size: 15 residues. V shed 2 bases and J shed 3 bases, with 15 bases lying between them. Germline V gene data show CDR1 as SGHNT and CDR2 as YYREEE (reference sequence). The CDR3, as DNA: TGTGCCAGCAGCTTAAGCCAGGGGTTTTACTACGAGCAGTACTTC. This encodes CASSLSQGFYYEQYF.

The chain uses TRBV10-1 and TRBJ2-3; D might be TRBD2 (6 bases). Per germline, CDR1 WNHNN and CDR2 SYGVQD (reference sequence). Trimming took off 4 bases at V and 6 bases at J, with 11 bases between the two ends. CDR3 length: 13 amino acids. The CDR3: CASSAGVRDTQYF. CDR3 sequence (DNA): TGCGCCAGCAGTGCGGGGGTGAGGGATACGCAGTATTTT.

This clone was seen more than once but under ten times. The chain couples TRBV19 to TRBJ2-1; D is possibly TRBD2 (6 bases). V dropped 7 bases and J dropped 8 bases, with 33 bases sitting between them. The CDR3 covers 19 residues. Germline V gene sequence: CDR1 LNHDA, CDR2 SQIVND (reference sequence). CDR3 bases: TGTGCCAGTAAATCCGGCGGATGGCCGGAGGGTGGGTTCGTCGATGAGCAGTTCTTC. As protein: CASKSGGWPEGGFVDEQFF.

V usage is TRBV4-2 and J usage is TRBJ1-1; TRBD1 matches at 9 bases. Germline V gives CDR1 LGHNA, CDR2 YNFKEQ. There are 15 residues in the CDR3. The V gene end was trimmed by 3 bases and the J gene end by 4 bases; junction bases not matched to a gene: 6. In DNA form, the CDR3 reads TGTGCCAGCAGCCAGGGAGGGACAGGGATCACTGAAGCTTTCTTT. Protein sequence: CASSQGGTGITEAFF.

V and J are TRBV7-2 and TRBJ1-1; TRBD1 might be the D (6 bases). This CDR3 region has 13 residues. Trimming left V 8 bases short and J 8 bases short, with 18 bases between. Germline V lookup: CDR1 SGHTA, CDR2 FQGNSA. CDR3 in amino acids: CASAPVGGPEAFF. CDR3 sequence (DNA): TGTGCCAGCGCCCCCGTCGGGGGGCCGGAAGCTTTCTTT.

This clone was recorded once. The V and J genes are TRBV5-1 and TRBJ2-5, with 13 bases aligning to TRBD2. Germline CDR1 reads SGHRS; CDR2 reads YFSETQ. The J segment lost 5 bases and the V segment lost 7 bases, leaving 8 bases of the junction unmatched. The CDR3 loop spans 15 amino acids. This chain's CDR3 is CASAGLAGEGETQYF. For the CDR3, the DNA is TGCGCCAGCGCTGGACTAGCGGGAGAGGGGGAGACCCAGTACTTC.

This rearrangement joins TRBV9 to TRBJ1-1, with no clear D. CDR1 is SGDLS, CDR2 YYNGEE, per germline. The CDR3 sequence is 14 residues long. Trimming shortened V by 4 bases and J by 0 bases, and 10 bases separated the two germline ends. CDR3 bases: TGTGCCAGCAGCTTCAGCGATATGAACACTGAAGCTTTCTTT. The encoded protein is CASSFSDMNTEAFF. The variable domain in full, with the rest retrieved from reference TRBV9 and TRBJ1-1, is DSGVTQTPKHLITATGQRVTLRCSPRSGDLSVYWYQQSLDQGLQFLIQYYNGEERAKGNILERFSAQQFPDLHSELNLSSLELGDSALYFCASSFSDMNTEAFFGQGTRLTVV.

The chain recombines TRBV6-1 with TRBJ2-3; D is uncertain. The V gene's germline CDR1 is MNHNS and CDR2 SASEGT. The CDR3 is 13 amino acids. Deletions cut 6 bases from V and 1 base from J, with 8 bases between. DNA of the CDR3: TGTGCCAGCAGGATTCCGGGCACAGATACGCAGTATTTT. It is translated as CASRIPGTDTQYF.

The V gene is TRBV5-1, the J gene TRBJ1-4; D is undetermined. The CDR3 loop spans 16 amino acids. Germline CDR1 and CDR2: SGHRS and YFSETQ. V gave up 0 bases and J gave up 5 bases, with 14 bases separating them. The CDR3 DNA follows: TGCGCCAGCAGCTTGGGTACTCGGGTAGGAAATGAAAAACTGTTTTTT. Translated: CASSLGTRVGNEKLFF.

V is TRBV7-3 and J is TRBJ1-2; 8 positions agree with TRBD1. The V gene end was trimmed by 4 bases and the J gene end by 4 bases; junction bases not matched to a gene: 2. CDR1 and CDR2 from the germline V gene are SGHTA and FQGTGA. CDR3 size: 13 residues. The CDR3 protein is CASSSGQGYGYTF. In nucleotides, the CDR3 is TGTGCCAGCAGCTCCGGACAGGGCTATGGCTACACCTTC. Complete variable domain (other parts from reference TRBV7-3 and TRBJ1-2): GAGVSQTPSNKVTEKGKYVELRCDPISGHTALYWYRQSLGQGPEFLIYFQGTGAADDSGLPNDRFFAVRPEGSVSTLKIQRTERGDSAVYLCASSSGQGYGYTFGSGTRLTVV.

This rearrangement joins TRBV12-5 to TRBJ2-3; 8 positions match TRBD1. The germline V gene has CDR1 LGHNT and CDR2 FRNRAP. V lost 0 bases to trimming and J lost 4 bases; unmatched junction nucleotides: 0. This CDR3 contains 14 residues. The CDR3 DNA is TGTGCTAGTGGTTTGGTACAGGGGGCAGATACGCAGTATTTT. It is translated as CASGLVQGADTQYF.

This rearrangement joins TRBV7-2 to TRBJ2-1; 8 bases align to TRBD2. Germline lookup yields CDR1 SGHTA and CDR2 FQGNSA. The CDR3 spans 16 residues. Trimming took 1 base from V and 7 from J; bases not matched to a gene: 9. DNA of the CDR3: TGTGCCAGCAGCTTAGGGAGCGGGAGAGGGTTGAATGAGCAGTTCTTC. This encodes CASSLGSGRGLNEQFF.

This chain connects TRBV5-1 to TRBJ1-5, with no clear D. Trimming shortened V by 3 bases and J by 7 bases, and 17 bases separated the two germline ends. The germline CDR1 and CDR2 sequences are SGHRS and YFSETQ. The CDR3 consists of 15 residues. The CDR3 DNA follows: TGCGCCAGCAGCTCAGGACGCGGGGTTGGGCAGCCCCAGCATTTT. Its protein is CASSSGRGVGQPQHF.

The genes are TRBV27 and TRBJ2-7, with 8 positions matching TRBD2. J was trimmed by 3 bases and V by 5 bases; bases with no gene match: 6. Germline values: CDR1 MNHEY, CDR2 SMNVEV (reference sequence). CDR3 length: 14 residues. This CDR3 is CASSPAGVGYEQYF. The CDR3, as DNA: TGTGCCAGCAGTCCAGCGGGAGTAGGCTACGAGCAGTACTTC.

V usage is TRBV19 and J usage is TRBJ1-4, with D hard to call. The CDR3 is 14 amino acids. Germline V gene lookup returns CDR1 LNHDA and CDR2 SQIVND (reference sequence). Trimming removed 8 bases at V and 4 bases at J, with 14 bases between. CDR3 in DNA: TGTGCCAGTTCTGGCCAGGCTGGTAATGAAAAACTGTTTTTT. Amino acid sequence: CASSGQAGNEKLFF.

The chain is built from TRBV6-5 and TRBJ2-1; no reliable D call. CDR1 MNHEY and CDR2 SVGAGI come from the germline V gene. The V end was cut by 7 bases, the J end by 8 bases, with 9 bases between. The CDR3 sequence is 11 residues long. The CDR3 sequence: CASKAKHEQFF. As DNA, the CDR3 is TGTGCCAGCAAGGCGAAGCATGAGCAGTTCTTC.

This chain connects TRBV10-3 to TRBJ2-3; D gene ambiguous. This CDR3 is 16 amino acids long. The V gene lost 2 bases and the J gene lost 1 base, with 13 bases spanning the gap. Germline lookup yields CDR1 ENHRY and CDR2 SYGVKD. In DNA form, the CDR3 reads TGTGCCATCAGTGAGGGCCCCCAATGGGGCACAGATACGCAGTATTTT. It specifies CAISEGPQWGTDTQYF.

Only one count was recorded for this clone. The chain recombines TRBV5-1 with TRBJ1-4, with TRBD1 identical over 8 bases. CDR3 length: 15 amino acids. Trimming at V came to 5 bases and at J to 8 bases, leaving 11 bases not matched to a gene. Germline-derived CDR1 and CDR2 are SGHRS and YFSETQ. The CDR3 DNA reads TGCGCCAGCAGACTCTCAGGGGGCATAGGCGAAAAACTGTTTTTT. This codes for CASRLSGGIGEKLFF.

The V and J genes are TRBV5-1 and TRBJ1-2; D perhaps matches TRBD1 (6 bases). The germline V gene encodes CDR1 SGHRS and CDR2 YFSETQ. The V gene lost 4 bases and the J gene lost 8 bases, with 18 bases spanning the gap. The CDR3 runs to 14 residues. The DNA for the CDR3 is TGCGCCAGCAGCACGGACAGTGTAGGGCGCGGCTACACCTTC. This gives the protein CASSTDSVGRGYTF.

This chain links TRBV9 with TRBJ2-2; 8 positions match TRBD2. With V trimmed by 3 bases and J by 7 bases, 11 bases remained unmatched. From germline, CDR1 is SGDLS and CDR2 YYNGEE. The CDR3 is 16 amino acids. CDR3 amino acids: CASSALLAGRDGELFF. CDR3 in DNA: TGTGCCAGCAGCGCCCTCTTAGCGGGAAGGGACGGGGAGCTGTTTTTT.

The chain recombines TRBV6-1 with TRBJ1-5; 7 bases are a match to TRBD1. There are 15 residues in the CDR3. Germline values: CDR1 MNHNS, CDR2 SASEGT. V lost 6 bases to trimming and J lost 0 bases; unmatched junction nucleotides: 5. The CDR3 DNA is TGTGCCAGCAGCGCTGGGACAGATAGCAATCAGCCCCAGCATTTT. Its protein product is CASSAGTDSNQPQHF.

V gene TRBV27 combines with J gene TRBJ2-2; D unclear. This CDR3 region has 13 residues. Deletions cut 7 bases from V and 2 bases from J, with 8 bases between. The germline CDR1 and CDR2 sequences are MNHEY and SMNVEV (reference sequence). The CDR3 loop reads CASTDRNTGELFF. CDR3 bases: TGTGCCAGCACGGATCGAAACACCGGGGAGCTGTTTTTT.